The subject of this entry is one T cell receptor beta chain. These data belong to a study of somatic mutations in cytotoxic T cells in rheumatoid arthritis. The data were produced by immunoSEQ multiplex PCR, yet TCRdb's version contains in-frame clones alone and is incomplete. Here the sample spans about 11,000 clones, 70% to 85% being singletons. The TCR comes from a woman between 55 and 75 years old with rheumatoid arthritis. Sequencing was done on a sample of CD8+ T cells sorted from blood.

CDR3 DNA sequence: TGTGCCAGCAGACAACAGAATAATGAAAAACTGTTTTTT. It specifies CASRQQNNEKLFF. The chain joins TRBV7-2 to TRBJ1-4; D gene uncertain. The CDR3 sequence is 13 residues long. Trimming removed 6 bases from V and 4 bases from J, with 9 bases in between. CDR1 is SGHTA, CDR2 FQGNSA, per germline.